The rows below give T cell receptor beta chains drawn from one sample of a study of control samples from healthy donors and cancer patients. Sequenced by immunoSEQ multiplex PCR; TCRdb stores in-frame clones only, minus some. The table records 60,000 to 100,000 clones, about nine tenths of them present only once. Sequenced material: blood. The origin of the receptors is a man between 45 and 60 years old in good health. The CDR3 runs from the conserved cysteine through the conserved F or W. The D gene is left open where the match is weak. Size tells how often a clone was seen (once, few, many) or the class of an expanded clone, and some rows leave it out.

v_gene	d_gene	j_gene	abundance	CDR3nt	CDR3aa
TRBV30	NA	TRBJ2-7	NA	TGTGCCTGGAATGTGGGGGCACTCCACTACGAGCAGTACTTC	CAWNVGALHYEQYF
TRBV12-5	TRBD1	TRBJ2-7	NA	TGTGCTAGTCAACCATCACCGGGACAGGGGCATTACGAGCAGTACTTC	CASQPSPGQGHYEQYF
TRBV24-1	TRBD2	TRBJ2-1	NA	TGTGCCACCAGTGACTCATGGAGCGGGGGGAACAATGAGCAGTTCTTC	CATSDSWSGGNNEQFF
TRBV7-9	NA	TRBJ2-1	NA	TGTGCCAGCAGCTTAGTACGGGGGATCTACAATGAGCAGTTCTTC	CASSLVRGIYNEQFF
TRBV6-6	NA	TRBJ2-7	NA	TGTGCCAGCAGTTCCGGACTTTCTGGGGAGCAGTACTTC	CASSSGLSGEQYF
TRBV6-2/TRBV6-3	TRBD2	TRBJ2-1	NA	TGTGCCAGCAGCCGTCGGACTAGCGGGGGGTCCAGCAATGAGCAGTTCTTC	CASSRRTSGGSSNEQFF
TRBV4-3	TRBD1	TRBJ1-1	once	TGCGCCAGCAGCCCAGGGGGACGACCGAACACTGAAGCTTTCTTT	CASSPGGRPNTEAFF
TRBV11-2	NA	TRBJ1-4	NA	TGTGCCAGCAGCGTAGCTCCTACAACTAATGAAAAACTGTTTTTT	CASSVAPTTNEKLFF
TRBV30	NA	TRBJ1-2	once	TGTGCCTGGAGGGGGGATACGGCCGGCTACACCTTC	CAWRGDTAGYTF
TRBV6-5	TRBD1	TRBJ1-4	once	TGTGCCAGCAGACTGGGACAGGGGAATGAAAAACTGTTTTTT	CASRLGQGNEKLFF
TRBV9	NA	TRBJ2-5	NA	TGTGCCAGCAGCGTAGGGGGTAGCGGAGAGACCCAGTACTTC	CASSVGGSGETQYF
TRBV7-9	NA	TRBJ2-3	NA	TGTGCCAGCAGCTTAGGGGGCCGCACAGATACGCAGTATTTT	CASSLGGRTDTQYF
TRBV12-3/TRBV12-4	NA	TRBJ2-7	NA	TGTGCCAGCAGCCCCCAGGGATACTACGAGCAGTACTTC	CASSPQGYYEQYF
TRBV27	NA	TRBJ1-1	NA	TGTGCCAGCGTGGGACATGGAGCTTTCTTT	CASVGHGAFF
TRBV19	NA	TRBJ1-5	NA	TGTGCCAGTAGTATCAGGGGAGATCCCCAGCATTTT	CASSIRGDPQHF
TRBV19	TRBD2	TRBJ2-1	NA	TGTGCCAGTAGGCCGGGACTAGCTTCCCATGAGCAGTTCTTC	CASRPGLASHEQFF
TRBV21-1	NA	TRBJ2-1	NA	TGTGCCAGCAGCAGCATCATTAGCGGGGTTATCTACAATGAGCAGTTCTTC	CASSSIISGVIYNEQFF
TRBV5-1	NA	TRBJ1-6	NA	TGCGCCAGCAGCCCTGGTCCTAGCACTTATAATTCACCCCTCCACTTT	CASSPGPSTYNSPLHF
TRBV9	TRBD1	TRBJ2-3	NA	TGTGCCAGCAGCGCCCTACAGGGGGCGCAATCAGATACGCAGTATTTT	CASSALQGAQSDTQYF
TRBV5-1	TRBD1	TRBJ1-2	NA	TGCGCCAGCAGCGCCGGACAGGGGGATGGCTACACCTTC	CASSAGQGDGYTF
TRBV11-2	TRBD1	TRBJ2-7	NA	TGTGCCAGCAGCCGGGACAGTATCTACGAGCAGTACTTC	CASSRDSIYEQYF
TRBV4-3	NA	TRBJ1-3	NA	TGCGCCAGCAGCCAAGAATTAGGGCTCTCTGGAAACACCATATATTTT	CASSQELGLSGNTIYF
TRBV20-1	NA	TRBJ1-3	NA	TGCAGTGCTAGTTATCCGGCTTTGGGGGGAAACACCATATATTTT	CSASYPALGGNTIYF
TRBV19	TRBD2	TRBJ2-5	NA	TGTGCCAGTACCCTGACTAGCGGGGGGTCCCAAGAGACCCAGTACTTC	CASTLTSGGSQETQYF
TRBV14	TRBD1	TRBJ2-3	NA	TGTGCCAGCAGCCAAGGGGGGACAGGCCCAGATACGCAGTATTTT	CASSQGGTGPDTQYF
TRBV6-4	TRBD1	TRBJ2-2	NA	TGTGCCAGCAGTGACTCGTCTCGACAGGGGCTTGCCGGGGAGCTGTTTTTT	CASSDSSRQGLAGELFF
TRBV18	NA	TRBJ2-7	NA	TGTGCCAGCTCCGCGGGAATAGGGTACGAGCAGTACTTC	CASSAGIGYEQYF
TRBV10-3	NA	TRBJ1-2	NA	TGTGCCATCAGTGATGGACCTCAGTCGCCAACCCCGAACTATGGCTACACCTTC	CAISDGPQSPTPNYGYTF
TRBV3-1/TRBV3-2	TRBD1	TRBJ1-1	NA	TGTGCCAGCAGCCAAGGGGACAGGATGAACACTGAAGCTTTCTTT	CASSQGDRMNTEAFF
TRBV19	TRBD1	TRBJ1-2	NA	TGTGCCAGTAGTCCCAGGGGGGGCTATGGCTACACCTTC	CASSPRGGYGYTF
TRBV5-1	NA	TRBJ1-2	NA	TGCGCCAGCAGCTTGTTCCCCGGGTCGGCTACAAACTATGGCTACACCTTC	CASSLFPGSATNYGYTF
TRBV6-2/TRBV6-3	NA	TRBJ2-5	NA	TGTGCCAGCAGTTACGTCGGGGGTCGGGAGCAAGAGACCCAGTACTTC	CASSYVGGREQETQYF
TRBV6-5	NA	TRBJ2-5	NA	TGTGCCAGCATCGAGGGAGGCGAAGAGACCCAGTACTTC	CASIEGGEETQYF